These 9 T cell receptor beta chains share one sample of origin, sequenced in a study of blood T cell repertoires in COVID-19. Sequencing was performed with immunoSEQ multiplex PCR; in TCRdb, only in-frame clones are kept and a portion is missing. This table holds about 160,000 clones, about nine tenths found once. The sequencing sample was made of peripheral blood. These receptors originate from a man aged 30-40 years with COVID-19, enrolled during active disease.

In the case of this clone: The junction departs from germline at one end; a sequencing error may be responsible. The chain has TRBV23-1 and TRBJ1-5; perhaps TRBD1 as D (5 bases). TRBV23-1 qualifies as an ORF whose function is uncertain. The CDR3 totals 14 residues. The CDR3 coding sequence is TGCGCCCGGAACAGGCGCCCGGTTAATCGGCCCCAGCATTTT. This translates into CARNRRPVNRPQHF.

The chain links TRBV4-1 to TRBJ1-4; D not resolved. This CDR3 has 17 amino acids. Germline V lookup: CDR1 MGHRA, CDR2 YSYEKL. Trimming stripped 0 bases from V and 0 bases from J, with 11 bases between. The CDR3 nucleotides are TGCGCCAGCAGCCAAGACCAAGAGAAGTCAACTAATGAAAAACTGTTTTTT. Encoded protein: CASSQDQEKSTNEKLFF.

J is TRBJ2-7 and V is TRBV18, with 7 bases that match TRBD1. V trimming: 8 bases; J trimming: 3 bases; junction bases outside the gene matches: 10. CDR3 length equals 14 residues. Germline CDR1 reads KGHSH; CDR2 reads LQKENI. The CDR3 DNA reads TGTGCCAGCGCCTGGGACAGCGGAATCTACGAGCAGTACTTC. This gives the protein CASAWDSGIYEQYF.

This rearrangement joins TRBV6-5 to TRBJ2-1, with 10 bases matching TRBD2. This CDR3 region has 15 residues. In germline, CDR1 is MNHEY, CDR2 SVGAGI. V trimming: 7 bases; J trimming: 7 bases; junction bases outside the gene matches: 10. The CDR3 DNA reads as TGTGCCAGCACTTCGAGACTAGCGGGTAGGAATGAGCAGTTCTTC. Amino acids: CASTSRLAGRNEQFF.

V usage is TRBV28 and J usage is TRBJ1-2; D remains unclear. Trimming pared 6 bases from V and 4 bases from J, leaving 9 bases between. The germline V gene has CDR1 MDHEN and CDR2 SYDVKM. CDR3 length equals 12 residues. CDR3 DNA: TGTGCCAGCAGCTTTCAGCGCTATGGCTACACCTTC. Protein sequence: CASSFQRYGYTF.

V is TRBV14 and J is TRBJ1-6, with D tentatively TRBD1 (5 bases). The V end was cut by 1 base, the J end by 3 bases, with 7 bases between. This CDR3 is 15 amino acids long. Looked up from germline, CDR1 is SGHDN and CDR2 is FVKESK. The CDR3 is CASSQGGSYNSPLHF. The CDR3 bases are TGTGCCAGCAGCCAAGGGGGCAGCTATAATTCACCCCTCCACTTT.

The CDR3 region has the DNA TGTGCCAGCAGCGACGGACTAGCGGGTCTGATCACAGATACGCAGTATTTT. Protein: CASSDGLAGLITDTQYF. The chain links TRBV2 to TRBJ2-3, with 11 bases identical to TRBD2. CDR1 SNHLY and CDR2 FYNNEI come from the germline V gene. V was pared by 6 bases and J by 2 bases, with 10 bases of the junction left unmatched. The CDR3 has 17 amino acids.

This chain connects TRBV4-2 to TRBJ2-2; TRBD2 might be the D (6 bases). CDR1 and CDR2 (germline): LGHNA, YNFKEQ. This CDR3 is 16 amino acids long. V was trimmed by 1 base and J by 3 bases, leaving 12 bases between them. The CDR3 spells CASSQAGGTYTGELFF. CDR3 nucleotide sequence: TGTGCCAGCAGCCAAGCTGGCGGGACGTACACCGGGGAGCTGTTTTTT.

The chain is built from TRBV5-1 and TRBJ2-7; D remains unclear. The V end was cut by 4 bases, the J end by 2 bases, with 10 bases between. Germline assignment: CDR1 SGHRS and CDR2 YFSETQ. The CDR3 extends over 13 amino acids. The DNA for the CDR3 is TGCGCCAGCAGCCAGACTTGGACCTACGAGCAGTACTTC. It yields the protein CASSQTWTYEQYF.